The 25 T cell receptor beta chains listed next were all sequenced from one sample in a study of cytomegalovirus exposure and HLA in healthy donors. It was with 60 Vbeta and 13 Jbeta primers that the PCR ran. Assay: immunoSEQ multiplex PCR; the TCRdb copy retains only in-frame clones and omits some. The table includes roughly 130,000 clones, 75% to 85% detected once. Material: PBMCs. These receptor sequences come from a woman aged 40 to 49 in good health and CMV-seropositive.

The CDR3 loop is CASSFFSLSTEAFF. The CDR3 coding sequence is TGTGCCAGCAGTTTTTTCTCTCTGAGCACTGAAGCTTTCTTT. J is TRBJ1-1 and V is TRBV27; no definite D call. V shed 3 bases and J shed 4 bases, with 12 bases lying between them. Germline V CDR1 and CDR2: MNHEY, SMNVEV (reference sequence). CDR3 size: 14 residues.

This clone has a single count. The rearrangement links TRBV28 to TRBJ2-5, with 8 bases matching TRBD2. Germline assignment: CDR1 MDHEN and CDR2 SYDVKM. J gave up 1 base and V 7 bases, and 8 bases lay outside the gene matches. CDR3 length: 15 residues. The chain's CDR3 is CASIGAGVGQETQYF. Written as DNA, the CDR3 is TGTGCCAGCATTGGAGCGGGAGTGGGCCAAGAGACCCAGTACTTC.

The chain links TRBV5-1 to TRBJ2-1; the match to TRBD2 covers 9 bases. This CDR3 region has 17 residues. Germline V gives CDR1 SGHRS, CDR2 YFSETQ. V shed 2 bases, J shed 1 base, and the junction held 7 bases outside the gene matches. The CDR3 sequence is CASSFRGLASSYNEQFF. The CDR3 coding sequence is TGCGCCAGCAGCTTCCGCGGACTAGCGTCTTCCTACAATGAGCAGTTCTTC.

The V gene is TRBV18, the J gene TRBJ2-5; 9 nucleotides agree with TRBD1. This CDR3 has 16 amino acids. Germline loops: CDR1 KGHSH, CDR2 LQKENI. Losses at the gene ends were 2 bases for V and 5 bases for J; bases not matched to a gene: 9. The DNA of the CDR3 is TGTGCCAGCTCACCAACCGGGACAGGGCCCCGGGAGACCCAGTACTTC. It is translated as CASSPTGTGPRETQYF.

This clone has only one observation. CDR3 residues: CASSLLAGVIDTQYF. CDR3 DNA sequence: TGTGCCAGCAGTTTACTAGCGGGAGTTATCGATACGCAGTATTTT. This chain links TRBV27 with TRBJ2-3, with 10 bases lining up with TRBD2. Looked up from germline, CDR1 is MNHEY and CDR2 is SMNVEV (reference sequence). Unmatched junction bases numbered 5, after V lost 2 bases and J lost 6 bases. This CDR3 spans 15 amino acids.

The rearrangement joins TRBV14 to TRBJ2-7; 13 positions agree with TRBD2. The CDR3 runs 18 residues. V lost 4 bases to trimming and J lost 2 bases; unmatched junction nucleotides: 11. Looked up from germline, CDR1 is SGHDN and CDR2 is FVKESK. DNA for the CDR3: TGTGCCAGCAGCCCCGGACTAGCGGGAGATTATGTAGCCTACGAGCAGTACTTC. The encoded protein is CASSPGLAGDYVAYEQYF.

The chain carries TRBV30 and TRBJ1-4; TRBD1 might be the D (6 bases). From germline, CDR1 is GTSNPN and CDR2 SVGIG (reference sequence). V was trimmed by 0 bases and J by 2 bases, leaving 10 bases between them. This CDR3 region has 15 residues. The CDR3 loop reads CAWSVQGSTNEKLFF. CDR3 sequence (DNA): TGTGCCTGGAGTGTACAGGGCTCGACTAATGAAAAACTGTTTTTT.

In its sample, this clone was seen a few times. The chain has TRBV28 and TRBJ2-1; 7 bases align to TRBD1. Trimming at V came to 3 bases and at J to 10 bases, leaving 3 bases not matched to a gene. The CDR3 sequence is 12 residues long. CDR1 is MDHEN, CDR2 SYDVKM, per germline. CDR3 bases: TGTGCCAGCAGTTTGGTGGGACAGGAGCAGTTCTTC. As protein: CASSLVGQEQFF. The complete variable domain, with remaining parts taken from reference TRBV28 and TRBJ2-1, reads DVKVTQSSRYLVKRTGEKVFLECVQDMDHENMFWYRQDPGLGLRLIYFSYDVKMKEKGDIPEGYSVSREKKERFSLILESASTNQTSMYLCASSLVGQEQFFGPGTRLTVL.

The CDR3 bases are TGTGCTAGTGGTTTGGTCCCAGTGGCAACCGGGGAGCTGTTTTTT. As protein: CASGLVPVATGELFF. The J gene is TRBJ2-2, the V gene TRBV12-5, with unresolved D. The CDR3 has 15 amino acids. Germline V gene sequence: CDR1 LGHNT, CDR2 FRNRAP. The germline V and J ends were trimmed by 0 bases and 5 bases, with 10 bases remaining between them.

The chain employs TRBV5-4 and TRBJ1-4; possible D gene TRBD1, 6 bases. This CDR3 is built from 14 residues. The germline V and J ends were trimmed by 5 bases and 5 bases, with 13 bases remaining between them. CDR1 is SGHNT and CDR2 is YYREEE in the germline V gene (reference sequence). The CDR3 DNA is TGTGCCAGCAGTTCCGGGACACGGAATGAAAAACTGTTTTTT. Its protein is CASSSGTRNEKLFF.

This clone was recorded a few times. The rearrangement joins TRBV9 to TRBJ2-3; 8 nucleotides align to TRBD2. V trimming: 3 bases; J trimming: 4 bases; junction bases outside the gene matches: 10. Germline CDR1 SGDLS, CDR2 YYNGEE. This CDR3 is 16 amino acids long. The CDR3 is CASSASGGRGADTQYF. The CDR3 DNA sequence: TGTGCCAGCAGCGCCTCGGGGGGGCGCGGGGCAGATACGCAGTATTTT.

CDR3 protein: CSVRTGSMNTEAFF. CDR3 in DNA: TGCAGCGTTCGGACAGGTTCCATGAACACTGAAGCTTTCTTT. J is TRBJ1-1 and V is TRBV29-1; 7 nucleotides align to TRBD1. The germline V gene encodes CDR1 SQVTM and CDR2 ANQGSEA. This CDR3 region has 14 residues. V trimming: 5 bases; J trimming: 0 bases; junction bases outside the gene matches: 6.

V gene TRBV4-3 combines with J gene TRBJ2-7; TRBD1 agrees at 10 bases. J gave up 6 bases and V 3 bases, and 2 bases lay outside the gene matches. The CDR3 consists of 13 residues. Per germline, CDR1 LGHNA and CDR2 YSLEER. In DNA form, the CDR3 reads TGCGCCAGCAGCCAGGGGACAGGGGTCGAGCAGTACTTC. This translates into CASSQGTGVEQYF.

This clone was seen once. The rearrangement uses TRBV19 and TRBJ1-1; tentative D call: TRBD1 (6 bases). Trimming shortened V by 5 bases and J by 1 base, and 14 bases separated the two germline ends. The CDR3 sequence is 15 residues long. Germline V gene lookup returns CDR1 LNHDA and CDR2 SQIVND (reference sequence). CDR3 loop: CASSQLDRKNTEAFF. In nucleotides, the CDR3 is TGTGCCAGTAGTCAACTTGACAGGAAGAACACTGAAGCTTTCTTT.

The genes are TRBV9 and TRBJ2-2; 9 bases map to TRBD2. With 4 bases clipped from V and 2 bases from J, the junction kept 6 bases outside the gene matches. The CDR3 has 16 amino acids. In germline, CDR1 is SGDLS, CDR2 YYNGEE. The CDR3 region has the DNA TGTGCCAGCAGCATTAGACTAGCGGATAACACCGGGGAGCTGTTTTTT. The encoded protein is CASSIRLADNTGELFF.

CDR3 nucleotide sequence: TGTGCCAGCAGTCCTAATAACCTGCAGGGCCGGGTCACAGATACGCAGTATTTT. It encodes CASSPNNLQGRVTDTQYF. The chain has TRBV6-4 and TRBJ2-3; possibly TRBD1 for D (5 bases). This CDR3 comprises 18 residues. Germline CDR1 is MRHNA and CDR2 is SNTAGT. The V end was cut by 5 bases, the J end by 2 bases, with 23 bases between.

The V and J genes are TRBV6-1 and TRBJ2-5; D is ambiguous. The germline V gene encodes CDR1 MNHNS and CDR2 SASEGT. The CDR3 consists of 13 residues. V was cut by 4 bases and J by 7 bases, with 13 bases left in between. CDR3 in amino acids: CASSVTTEVTQYF. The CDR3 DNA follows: TGTGCCAGCAGTGTTACGACCGAGGTGACCCAGTACTTC.

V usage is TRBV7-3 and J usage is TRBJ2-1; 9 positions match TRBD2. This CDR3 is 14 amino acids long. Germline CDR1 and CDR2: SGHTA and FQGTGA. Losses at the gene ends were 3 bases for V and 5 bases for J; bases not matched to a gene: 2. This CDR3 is CASSLGLANNEQFF. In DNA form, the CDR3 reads TGTGCCAGCAGCTTGGGACTAGCCAACAATGAGCAGTTCTTC.

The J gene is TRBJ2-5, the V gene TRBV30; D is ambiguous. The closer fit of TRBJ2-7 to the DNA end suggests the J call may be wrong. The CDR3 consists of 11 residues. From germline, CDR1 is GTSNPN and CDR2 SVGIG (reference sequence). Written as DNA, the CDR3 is TGTGCCTGGAGTGTACGCTACGAGCAGTACTTC. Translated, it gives CAWSVRYEQYF.

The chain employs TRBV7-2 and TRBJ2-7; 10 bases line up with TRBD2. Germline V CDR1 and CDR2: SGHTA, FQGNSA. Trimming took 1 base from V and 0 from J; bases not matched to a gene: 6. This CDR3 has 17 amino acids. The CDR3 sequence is CASSLGLAGVLSYEQYF. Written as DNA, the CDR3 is TGTGCCAGCAGCTTAGGGCTAGCGGGAGTCCTCTCCTACGAGCAGTACTTC.

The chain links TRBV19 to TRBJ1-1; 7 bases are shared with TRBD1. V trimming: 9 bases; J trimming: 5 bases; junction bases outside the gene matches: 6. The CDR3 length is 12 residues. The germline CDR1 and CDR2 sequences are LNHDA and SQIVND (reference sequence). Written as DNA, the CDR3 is TGTGCCAGCAGACAGGGTGCGACTGAAGCTTTCTTT. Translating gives CASRQGATEAFF.

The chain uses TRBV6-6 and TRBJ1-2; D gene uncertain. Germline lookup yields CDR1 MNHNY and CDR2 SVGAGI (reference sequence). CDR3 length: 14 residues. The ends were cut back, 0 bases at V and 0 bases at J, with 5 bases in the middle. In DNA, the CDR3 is TGTGCCAGCAGTTACTCGCCAGCTAACTATGGCTACACCTTC. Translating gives CASSYSPANYGYTF.

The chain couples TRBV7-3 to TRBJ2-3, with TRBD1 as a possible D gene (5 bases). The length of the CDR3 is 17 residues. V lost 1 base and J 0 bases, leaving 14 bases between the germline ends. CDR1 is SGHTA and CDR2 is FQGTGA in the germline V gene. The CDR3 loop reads CASSLNGVQGSTDTQYF. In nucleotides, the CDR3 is TGTGCCAGCAGCTTAAATGGCGTTCAGGGCAGCACAGATACGCAGTATTTT.

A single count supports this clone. The CDR3 reads CSVGEGNNQPQHF. CDR3 bases: TGCAGCGTTGGGGAGGGGAACAATCAGCCCCAGCATTTT. This chain connects TRBV29-1 to TRBJ1-5; D is perhaps TRBD1 (5 bases). Per germline, CDR1 SQVTM and CDR2 ANQGSEA. The germline V and J ends were trimmed by 4 bases and 3 bases, with 10 bases remaining between them. The CDR3 is 13 residues long.

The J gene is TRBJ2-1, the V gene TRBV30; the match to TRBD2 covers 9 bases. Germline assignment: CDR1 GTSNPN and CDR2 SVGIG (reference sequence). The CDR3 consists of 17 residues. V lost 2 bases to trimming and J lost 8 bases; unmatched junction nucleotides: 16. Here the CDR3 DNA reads TGTGCCTGGAGTCCGAACGCGGGGGGGCGGTTCGGCTATGAGCAGTTCTTC. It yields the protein CAWSPNAGGRFGYEQFF.